This T cell receptor (beta chain) came from a study of early T cells in non-severe SARS-CoV-2 infection. CDR1 DFQATT and CDR2 SNEGSKA come from the germline V gene (reference sequence). V lost 3 bases and J lost 2; bases outside the gene matches: 8. This CDR3 region has 15 residues. TCRdb analysed the 5' RACE reads with MiXCR anew, one entry per CDR3 protein. The sample consists of nearly 70,000 distinct CDR3 sequences, 4% to 6% of them appearing once. This clonotype was observed many times. The V gene is TRBV20-1, the J gene TRBJ2-3, with TRBD2 identical over 7 bases. This TCR came from an adult who was a healthcare worker with PCR-confirmed SARS-CoV-2 infection or an uninfected control (not recorded which). The donor label of this sample is uncertain. This specimen was whole blood, taken at baseline. The CDR3 loop is CSARGSGVVTDTQYF. The CDR3 coding sequence is TGCAGTGCTAGGGGAAGCGGGGTTGTCACAGATACGCAGTATTTT.